This entry lists 30 T cell receptor beta chains sequenced from one sample in a study of cytomegalovirus exposure and HLA in healthy donors. PCR involved 60 Vbeta and 13 Jbeta primers. This table comes from immunoSEQ multiplex PCR, and its TCRdb copy is limited to in-frame clones, with some not included. The table includes about 120,000 clones, roughly two thirds detected once. The sample comprised PBMCs. The receptor source for this set is a man aged 30-40 years in good health and CMV-seropositive.

The rearrangement joins TRBV27 to TRBJ1-1; D perhaps matches TRBD1 (5 bases). Germline V CDR1 and CDR2: MNHEY, SMNVEV (reference sequence). The CDR3 runs to 13 residues. Trimming removed 8 bases from V and 5 bases from J, with 15 bases in between. The CDR3, as DNA: TGTGCCAGCTCTTGGGGGGGTATGACTGAAGCTTTCTTT. Residues: CASSWGGMTEAFF.

The rearrangement uses TRBV11-1 and TRBJ1-2; D is unresolved. This CDR3 comprises 14 residues. V was cut by 5 bases and J by 4 bases, with 14 bases left in between. Germline assignment: CDR1 SGHAT and CDR2 FQDESV (reference sequence). The CDR3, as DNA: TGTGCCAGCAGCCCTGACATACCCACCTATGGCTACACCTTC. This gives the protein CASSPDIPTYGYTF.

A note on this clone: Other DNA sequences in this sample translate to the same CDR3. The rearrangement joins TRBV5-1 to TRBJ1-3, with 7 bases aligning to TRBD1. Unmatched junction bases numbered 1, after V lost 4 bases and J lost 0 bases. The CDR3 has 14 residues. Germline V gene lookup returns CDR1 SGHRS and CDR2 YFSETQ. The CDR3 DNA sequence: TGCGCCAGCAGCCCAGGGGGCTCTGGAAACACCATATATTTT. This translates into CASSPGGSGNTIYF.

The chain uses TRBV9 and TRBJ2-5, with TRBD1 as a possible D gene (6 bases). The CDR3 sequence is 14 residues long. Trimming took 2 bases from V and 0 from J, leaving 8 bases between them. Germline CDR1 reads SGDLS; CDR2 reads YYNGEE. The CDR3 DNA reads TGTGCCAGCAGCGTGGGACACAACCAAGAGACCCAGTACTTC. Translating gives CASSVGHNQETQYF.

About this clone: A read error may account for a junction end that differs from germline. The genes are TRBV7-7 and TRBJ2-1; D is perhaps TRBD2 (5 bases). The germline V gene has CDR1 SSHAT and CDR2 FNYEAQ (reference sequence). The CDR3 covers 16 residues. CDR3 sequence reads: CASSPRVGASFGEQFF. The CDR3, as DNA: TGTGCTAGCAGCCCCCGGGTGGGAGCTAGTTTTGGTGAGCAGTTCTTC.

The chain combines TRBV4-2 with TRBJ2-5, with D possibly being TRBD2 (5 bases). Looked up from germline, CDR1 is LGHNA and CDR2 is YNFKEQ. V lost 0 bases, J lost 3 bases, and 11 bases lay in between. The CDR3 runs to 15 residues. The CDR3 DNA reads TGTGCCAGCAGCCAAGATCGGGGTACGGAAGAGACCCAGTACTTC. As protein: CASSQDRGTEETQYF.

This chain links TRBV11-2 with TRBJ2-7, with 13 positions matching TRBD2. Germline CDR1 reads SGHAT; CDR2 reads FQNNGV. V was clipped by 5 bases and J by 3 bases; unmatched bases: 16. The CDR3 has 19 amino acids. CDR3 DNA sequence: TGTGCCAGCAGCCTGGGAGGGAGACGGACTAGCGGGAGATTCTACGAGCAGTACTTC. Amino acids: CASSLGGRRTSGRFYEQYF.

As to this clone: Relative to the germline gene, one junction end is altered; a read error may explain this. The V and J genes are TRBV5-1 and TRBJ2-3; D is uncertain. Germline-derived CDR1 and CDR2 are SGHRS and YFSETQ. This CDR3 comprises 16 residues. CDR3 sequence: CASTLVTDHSTDTQYF. CDR3 bases: TGCGCCAGCACCTTGGTTACAGACCATAGCACAGATACGCAGTATTTT.

The chain uses TRBV7-2 and TRBJ2-5; D might be TRBD2 (5 bases). The germline gives CDR1 SGHTA, CDR2 FQGNSA. Trimming removed 4 bases at V and 12 bases at J, with 21 bases between. The CDR3 has 14 residues. In DNA form, the CDR3 reads TGTGCCAGCAGCTCTCCTGCTTCTTGGGAGAAGAAGTACTTC. This sequence encodes CASSSPASWEKKYF. Based on the CDR3 plus reference TRBV7-2 and TRBJ2-5, the full variable domain is GAGVSQSPSNKVTEKGKDVELRCDPISGHTALYWYRQSLGQGLEFLIYFQGNSAPDKSGLPSDRFSAERTGGSVSTLTIQRTQQEDSAVYLCASSSPASWEKKYFGPGTRLLVL.

The chain is built from TRBV6-5 and TRBJ1-5, with D possibly TRBD1 on 5 matching bases. Trimming took 6 bases from V and 3 from J, leaving 9 bases between them. Germline V gene sequence: CDR1 MNHEY, CDR2 SVGAGI. This CDR3 is 13 amino acids long. The CDR3 here is CASRRQPNQPQHF. The CDR3 DNA follows: TGTGCCAGCAGACGACAGCCCAATCAGCCCCAGCATTTT.

This clone was found a few times. The chain uses TRBV27 and TRBJ2-1; TRBD2 matches 13 bases. The ends lost 6 bases at V and 7 bases at J; junction bases unmatched: 9. This CDR3 is 16 amino acids long. The germline V gene encodes CDR1 MNHEY and CDR2 SMNVEV (reference sequence). CDR3 nucleotides: TGTGCCAGCAGAGGACTAGCGGGAGTTCTAGAGAATGAGCAGTTCTTC. It is translated as CASRGLAGVLENEQFF.

This sequence joins TRBV6-6 and TRBJ1-5, with D uncertain. This CDR3 comprises 15 residues. Trimming stripped 5 bases from V and 4 bases from J, with 15 bases between. From germline, CDR1 is MNHNY and CDR2 SVGAGI (reference sequence). The CDR3 bases are TGTGCCAGCAGTCGCCGGGTCCCCTCAAATCAGCCCCAGCATTTT. This gives the protein CASSRRVPSNQPQHF.

The V and J genes are TRBV19 and TRBJ2-3; 7 bases fit TRBD2. The V gene end was trimmed by 10 bases and the J gene end by 3 bases; junction bases not matched to a gene: 10. The CDR3 spans 14 residues. Germline-derived CDR1 and CDR2 are LNHDA and SQIVND (reference sequence). The DNA for the CDR3 is TGTGCCACCCAGACCCTTAGCGGGACAGATACGCAGTATTTT. Translating gives CATQTLSGTDTQYF.

The chain joins TRBV5-1 to TRBJ2-1; 14 nucleotides match TRBD2. With 3 bases clipped from V and 8 bases from J, the junction kept 4 bases outside the gene matches. The germline V gene has CDR1 SGHRS and CDR2 YFSETQ. The CDR3 sequence is 15 residues long. Here the CDR3 reads CASSSGTSGRHEQFF. The CDR3 coding sequence is TGCGCCAGCAGCTCTGGGACTAGCGGGAGACATGAGCAGTTCTTC.

The chain employs TRBV5-4 and TRBJ2-1; TRBD1 agrees at 7 bases. From germline, CDR1 is SGHNT and CDR2 YYREEE (reference sequence). Trimming cost V 4 bases and J 3 bases; bases outside gene matches: 10. The CDR3 contains 16 residues. CDR3: CASSPGRGQIYNEQFF. In DNA form, the CDR3 reads TGTGCCAGCAGCCCTGGAAGGGGGCAAATCTACAATGAGCAGTTCTTC. The complete variable domain, with remaining parts taken from reference TRBV5-4 and TRBJ2-1, reads ETGVTQSPTHLIKTRGQQVTLRCSSQSGHNTVSWYQQALGQGPQFIFQYYREEENGRGNFPPRFSGLQFPNYSSELNVNALELDDSALYLCASSPGRGQIYNEQFFGPGTRLTVL.

This clone was seen more than once but under ten times. The chain links TRBV6-5 to TRBJ2-1; unclear D gene. The CDR3 has 15 amino acids. Per germline, CDR1 MNHEY and CDR2 SVGAGI. Trimming removed 6 bases at V and 0 bases at J, with 12 bases between. CDR3 protein: CASRETRSSYNEQFF. CDR3 DNA: TGTGCCAGCAGGGAGACTCGTAGCTCCTACAATGAGCAGTTCTTC.

The rearrangement uses TRBV7-2 and TRBJ2-7, with D uncertain. Germline-derived CDR1 and CDR2 are SGHTA and FQGNSA. V lost 1 base, J lost 1 base, and 8 bases lay in between. The CDR3 has 14 amino acids. The CDR3 region has the DNA TGTGCCAGCAGCTTAGATGGCTTGTCCTACGAGCAGTACTTC. It is translated as CASSLDGLSYEQYF.

This clone was observed a few times. The chain uses TRBV19 and TRBJ1-5, with D unclear. Trimming left V 5 bases short and J 4 bases short, with 12 bases between. Germline CDR1 and CDR2: LNHDA and SQIVND (reference sequence). The CDR3 contains 14 residues. The CDR3 nucleotides read TGTGCCAGTAGTCCAATATTAGATAATCAGCCCCAGCATTTT. Translating gives CASSPILDNQPQHF.

The chain couples TRBV20-1 to TRBJ1-2; D possibly corresponds to TRBD1 (6 bases). Trimming cost V 5 bases and J 6 bases, with 10 bases left between them. The CDR3 extends over 11 amino acids. The germline CDR1 and CDR2 sequences are DFQATT and SNEGSKA (reference sequence). The CDR3 sequence is CSALRDNGYTF. DNA of the CDR3: TGCAGTGCTCTCCGGGACAATGGCTACACCTTC.

The rearrangement uses TRBV10-3 and TRBJ1-4; maybe TRBD1 (6 bases). V shed 7 bases and J shed 5 bases, with 11 bases lying between them. The CDR3 is 13 residues long. CDR1 ENHRY and CDR2 SYGVKD come from the germline V gene. The CDR3, as DNA: TGTGCCATCAACCAGGGGAACAATGAAAAACTGTTTTTT. Protein sequence: CAINQGNNEKLFF.

The chain has TRBV20-1 and TRBJ1-1; D is unclear. The CDR3 loop spans 11 amino acids. Germline V lookup: CDR1 DFQATT, CDR2 SNEGSKA (reference sequence). V was cut by 4 bases and J by 7 bases, with 10 bases left in between. CDR3 sequence (DNA): TGCAGTGCTACCCCCGGGGTTGAAGCTTTCTTT. Residues: CSATPGVEAFF.

This clone was found once. This rearrangement joins TRBV27 to TRBJ2-7; TRBD2 might be the D (5 bases). V shed 2 bases and J shed 6 bases, with 17 bases lying between them. The CDR3 is made up of 15 amino acids. Germline-derived CDR1 and CDR2 are MNHEY and SMNVEV (reference sequence). CDR3 coding DNA: TGTGCCAGCAGTTTACATTCTATCTTAGCGCGCGAGCAGTACTTC. It translates to CASSLHSILAREQYF.

V gene TRBV6-1 combines with J gene TRBJ2-1, with 10 bases aligning to TRBD2. The CDR3 has 13 residues. The germline V gene encodes CDR1 MNHNS and CDR2 SASEGT. Trimming at V came to 6 bases and at J to 4 bases, leaving 0 bases not matched to a gene. The CDR3 region has the DNA TGTGCCAGCAGGACTAGCGGGTACAATGAGCAGTTCTTC. Protein product: CASRTSGYNEQFF.

This clone is a singleton in its sample. The gene calls are TRBV5-1 and TRBJ2-3; 14 bases line up with TRBD2. With 4 bases clipped from V and 0 bases from J, the junction kept 7 bases outside the gene matches. This CDR3 spans 18 amino acids. Germline lookup yields CDR1 SGHRS and CDR2 YFSETQ. The CDR3 protein is CASSPPGTSGGSTDTQYF. CDR3 bases: TGCGCCAGCAGCCCCCCCGGGACTAGCGGGGGTAGCACAGATACGCAGTATTTT. Filled out from reference TRBV5-1 and TRBJ2-3, the complete variable domain reads KAGVTQTPRYLIKTRGQQVTLSCSPISGHRSVSWYQQTPGQGLQFLFEYFSETQRNKGNFPGRFSGRQFSNSRSEMNVSTLELGDSALYLCASSPPGTSGGSTDTQYFGPGTRLTVL.

J is TRBJ1-2 and V is TRBV10-3; no firm D call. The V end was cut by 0 bases, the J end by 2 bases, with 4 bases between. CDR3 length: 13 residues. Germline assignment: CDR1 ENHRY and CDR2 SYGVKD. The CDR3 nucleotides read TGTGCCATCAGTGAGTCCGCGAACTATGGCTACACCTTC. Translation gives CAISESANYGYTF.

This chain connects TRBV7-9 to TRBJ2-4, with TRBD1 matching over 9 bases. This CDR3 has 18 amino acids. Unmatched junction bases numbered 20, after V lost 5 bases and J lost 9 bases. Germline V lookup: CDR1 SEHNR, CDR2 FQNEAQ (reference sequence). The CDR3 DNA reads TGTGCCAGCAGCCAGAGAGTGTCCGGGACAGGGCCCGGAGGCATTCAGTACTTC. Amino acid sequence: CASSQRVSGTGPGGIQYF.

Only a few counts were recorded for this clone. This rearrangement joins TRBV4-1 to TRBJ1-2; perhaps TRBD1 as D (5 bases). Per germline, CDR1 MGHRA and CDR2 YSYEKL. V gave up 4 bases and J gave up 6 bases, with 15 bases separating them. This CDR3 contains 14 residues. The CDR3 nucleotides are TGCGCCAGCAGCCGTCGCGCAGGGTATAATGGCTACACCTTC. It encodes CASSRRAGYNGYTF.

The CDR3 DNA sequence: TGTGCCAGCAGCGTAGCGGCAGGACATAAAGCTTTCTTT. Amino acids: CASSVAAGHKAFF. The chain recombines TRBV9 with TRBJ1-1, with D perhaps TRBD1 (5 bases). V was clipped by 0 bases and J by 9 bases, with 12 bases between them. The CDR3 spans 13 residues. Germline CDR1 SGDLS, CDR2 YYNGEE.

This chain links TRBV28 with TRBJ2-1; possible D gene TRBD1, 5 bases. Germline V gene lookup returns CDR1 MDHEN and CDR2 SYDVKM. This CDR3 comprises 14 residues. The V end lost 5 bases, the J end lost 3 bases, and 11 bases lay between the germline ends. CDR3 residues: CASSLDSYYNEQFF. Written as DNA, the CDR3 is TGTGCCAGCAGTCTCGACAGTTACTACAATGAGCAGTTCTTC.

CDR3 bases: TGTGCCAGCAAGAATTCGCCCCAGGGTGCAGATACGCAGTATTTT. Amino acids: CASKNSPQGADTQYF. This chain links TRBV2 with TRBJ2-3; the D gene is possibly TRBD1 (5 bases). The CDR3 has 15 amino acids. Trimming removed 7 bases from V and 4 bases from J, with 18 bases in between. The germline V gene has CDR1 SNHLY and CDR2 FYNNEI.